Below are 27 T cell receptor beta chains sequenced from a single sample in a study of cytomegalovirus exposure and HLA in healthy donors. A multiplex PCR was run with 60 Vbeta primers and 13 Jbeta primers. Some clones are missing from TCRdb's copy, which holds only in-frame ones; the method was immunoSEQ multiplex PCR. The data show about 100,000 clones, about three quarters seen once. The sample consisted of PBMCs. The receptors originated from a man between 40 and 49 years old in good health and CMV-seronegative.

The CDR3 loop is CASSTNRDRALGGYTF. The CDR3 DNA reads as TGTGCCAGCAGCACAAACCGGGACAGGGCTCTCGGTGGCTACACCTTC. The chain joins TRBV13 to TRBJ1-2; 9 bases agree with TRBD1. CDR1 is PRHDT and CDR2 is FYEKMQ in the germline V gene (reference sequence). V lost 5 bases, J lost 7 bases, and 14 bases stayed unmatched. CDR3 length equals 16 residues. The variable domain in full, completed from reference TRBV13 and TRBJ1-2, reads AAGVIQSPRHLIKEKRETATLKCYPIPRHDTVYWYQQGPGQDPQFLISFYEKMQSDKGSIPDRFSAQQFSDYHSELNMSSLELGDSALYFCASSTNRDRALGGYTFGSGTRLTVV.

This clone showed up just once. This chain connects TRBV4-2 to TRBJ2-3; D is possibly TRBD2 (5 bases). The CDR3 has 18 amino acids. Germline V CDR1 and CDR2: LGHNA, YNFKEQ. With 1 base removed from V and 4 bases from J, the gap between germline ends came to 21 bases. The CDR3 reads CASSQGGPPTSYPDTQYF. The CDR3 DNA follows: TGTGCCAGCAGCCAAGGAGGGCCACCCACAAGTTATCCAGATACGCAGTATTTT.

V gene TRBV10-3 combines with J gene TRBJ2-1; the D gene is possibly TRBD1 (5 bases). This CDR3 comprises 15 residues. Germline CDR1 is ENHRY and CDR2 is SYGVKD. The V gene lost 3 bases and the J gene lost 3 bases, with 12 bases spanning the gap. CDR3 region: CAISEQSGFYNEQFF. The CDR3 DNA sequence: TGTGCCATCAGTGAACAGTCAGGGTTCTACAATGAGCAGTTCTTC.

This chain connects TRBV27 to TRBJ2-1, with D possibly TRBD1 on 7 matching bases. V was shortened by 2 bases and J by 9 bases, with 11 bases between the two germline ends. Germline CDR1 MNHEY, CDR2 SMNVEV (reference sequence). The CDR3 spans 13 residues. In nucleotides, the CDR3 is TGTGCCAGCAGTTTACCCAGGGGGGCTGAGCAGTTCTTC. This encodes CASSLPRGAEQFF.

The V call is TRBV19, the J call TRBJ2-1, with 11 bases fitting TRBD2. The ends lost 7 bases at V and 2 bases at J; junction bases unmatched: 7. There are 16 residues in the CDR3. The germline V gene encodes CDR1 LNHDA and CDR2 SQIVND (reference sequence). CDR3: CASTTVSGGAYNEQFF. DNA for the CDR3: TGTGCCAGTACCACCGTTAGCGGGGGGGCCTACAATGAGCAGTTCTTC.

This clone was counted at least ten times. This rearrangement joins TRBV27 to TRBJ2-5; 14 nucleotides align to TRBD2. CDR3 length equals 15 residues. CDR1 and CDR2 (germline): MNHEY, SMNVEV (reference sequence). Losses at the gene ends were 6 bases for V and 7 bases for J; bases not matched to a gene: 7. CDR3 protein: CASRSGTSGGGTQYF. The CDR3 DNA reads as TGTGCCAGCAGGTCCGGGACTAGCGGGGGTGGGACCCAGTACTTC.

This chain uses TRBV2 with TRBJ1-3, with D tentatively TRBD1 (5 bases). Germline CDR1 is SNHLY and CDR2 is FYNNEI. The CDR3 covers 16 residues. V was pared by 6 bases and J by 0 bases, with 15 bases between. CDR3 loop: CASRGSDRFSGNTIYF. The DNA of the CDR3 is TGTGCCAGCAGAGGATCCGACAGATTCTCTGGAAACACCATATATTTT.

The chain carries TRBV7-2 and TRBJ2-7, with TRBD1 matching 7 bases. The CDR3 totals 14 residues. J was trimmed by 3 bases and V by 5 bases; bases with no gene match: 7. Germline V gene sequence: CDR1 SGHTA, CDR2 FQGNSA. The DNA of the CDR3 is TGTGCCAGCAGCCAGGAGGCAGGGGGCTACGAGCAGTACTTC. It encodes CASSQEAGGYEQYF. The full variable domain, in which reference TRBV7-2 and TRBJ2-7 provide the parts outside the CDR3, is GAGVSQSPSNKVTEKGKDVELRCDPISGHTALYWYRQSLGQGLEFLIYFQGNSAPDKSGLPSDRFSAERTGGSVSTLTIQRTQQEDSAVYLCASSQEAGGYEQYFGPGTRLTVT.

Regarding this clone: This sample also contains other DNA sequences that code for the same CDR3. V is TRBV2 and J is TRBJ2-7, with D uncertain. Germline V gene data show CDR1 as SNHLY and CDR2 as FYNNEI. This CDR3 is 12 amino acids long. V lost 6 bases to trimming and J lost 4 bases, with 10 bases between them. In nucleotides, the CDR3 is TGTGCCAGCAGCGTCATACGGTACGAGCAGTACTTC. It translates to CASSVIRYEQYF.

This clone has more than one count but fewer than ten. The chain links TRBV14 to TRBJ1-2; D is unclear. V lost 3 bases and J 4 bases, leaving 9 bases between the germline ends. Germline assignment: CDR1 SGHDN and CDR2 FVKESK. The length of the CDR3 is 13 residues. In DNA form, the CDR3 reads TGTGCCAGCAGCCACGGCCCTAGCTATGGCTACACCTTC. Translated: CASSHGPSYGYTF.

This chain uses TRBV7-2 with TRBJ1-1; D ambiguous. Germline assignment: CDR1 SGHTA and CDR2 FQGNSA. The V end was cut by 4 bases, the J end by 12 bases, with 18 bases between. The CDR3 has 13 residues. The DNA of the CDR3 is TGTGCCAGCAGCTACCCTCACCCGGCGGTAACTTTCTTT. Protein: CASSYPHPAVTFF.

The rearrangement links TRBV6-5 to TRBJ2-7; 7 nucleotides match TRBD1. The ends lost 4 bases at V and 2 bases at J; junction bases unmatched: 5. Germline V lookup: CDR1 MNHEY, CDR2 SVGAGI. The CDR3 runs to 14 residues. CDR3 DNA sequence: TGTGCCAGCAGTTCACCCGGGACAGCCTACGAGCAGTACTTC. Translated: CASSSPGTAYEQYF.

The chain has TRBV4-1 and TRBJ2-5; 7 bases line up with TRBD1. The J call is doubtful: the DNA matches TRBJ2-7 better. CDR1 and CDR2 from the germline V gene are MGHRA and YSYEKL. The CDR3 runs 14 residues. DNA for the CDR3: TGCGCCAGCAGCCAAGGGACAGGCCTCTACGAGCAGTACTTC. The encoded protein is CASSQGTGLYEQYF.

The rearrangement uses TRBV7-8 and TRBJ1-5; D is undetermined. V shed 2 bases and J shed 3 bases, with 5 bases lying between them. There are 13 residues in the CDR3. Germline V gene data show CDR1 as SGHVS and CDR2 as FQNEAQ. CDR3 loop: CASSLTVNQPQHF. CDR3 sequence (DNA): TGTGCCAGCAGCTTAACAGTCAATCAGCCCCAGCATTTT. The full variable domain, completed using reference TRBV7-8 and TRBJ1-5, is GAGVSQSPRYKVAKRGQDVALRCDPISGHVSLFWYQQALGQGPEFLTYFQNEAQLDKSGLPSDRFFAERPEGSVSTLKIQRTQQEDSAVYLCASSLTVNQPQHFGDGTRLSIL.

The rearrangement uses TRBV7-6 and TRBJ2-7; 8 bases line up with TRBD2. Looked up from germline, CDR1 is SGHVS and CDR2 is FNYEAQ. This CDR3 has 15 residues. V shed 3 bases and J 2 bases; nucleotides not matched to a gene: 6. In DNA, the CDR3 is TGTGCCAGCAGCTTCTCGGGGGGGCCTCCCTACGAGCAGTACTTC. Its translation is CASSFSGGPPYEQYF.

This clone came up once. The chain employs TRBV29-1 and TRBJ2-5; TRBD1 might be the D (5 bases). CDR1 is SQVTM and CDR2 is ANQGSEA in the germline V gene. The CDR3 has 14 amino acids. V was cut by 8 bases and J by 1 base, with 17 bases left in between. The CDR3 sequence: CSLSSGRGQETQYF. The CDR3 DNA is TGCAGCCTTTCTTCAGGGCGCGGCCAAGAGACCCAGTACTTC. The complete variable domain, with remaining parts taken from reference TRBV29-1 and TRBJ2-5, reads SAVISQKPSRDICQRGTSLTIQCQVDSQVTMMFWYRQQPGQSLTLIATANQGSEATYESGFVIDKFPISRPNLTFSTLTVSNMSPEDSSIYLCSLSSGRGQETQYFGPGTRLLVL.

The chain is built from TRBV10-3 and TRBJ2-5, with 10 bases aligning to TRBD2. The CDR3 is 14 residues long. V lost 11 bases and J lost 4; bases outside the gene matches: 10. Germline V gene data show CDR1 as ENHRY and CDR2 as SYGVKD. CDR3 nucleotide sequence: TGTGCCGTTGGGACTAGCGTATCCACAGAGACCCAGTACTTC. This codes for CAVGTSVSTETQYF.

The J gene is TRBJ2-5, the V gene TRBV7-2; 12 bases fit TRBD2. The trim removed 1 base at V and 7 bases at J, leaving 10 bases unmatched. The CDR3 has 17 residues. Germline CDR1 is SGHTA and CDR2 is FQGNSA. This chain's CDR3 is CASSLGLAGARGLTQYF. CDR3 DNA sequence: TGTGCCAGCAGCTTAGGACTAGCGGGGGCCCGGGGATTGACCCAGTACTTC.

The chain uses TRBV9 and TRBJ2-3; D perhaps matches TRBD2 (5 bases). Deletions cut 7 bases from V and 2 bases from J, with 17 bases between. CDR3 size: 15 residues. Germline CDR1 and CDR2: SGDLS and YYNGEE. CDR3 DNA: TGTGCCAGCTCAGGATTGAGCGGACCCACAGATACGCAGTATTTT. Translating it yields CASSGLSGPTDTQYF.

This clone was found a few times. The chain recombines TRBV15 with TRBJ1-5; D is perhaps TRBD1 (5 bases). The CDR3 is made up of 15 amino acids. The germline CDR1 and CDR2 sequences are LNHNV and YYDKDF (reference sequence). The germline V and J ends were trimmed by 0 bases and 4 bases, with 10 bases remaining between them. CDR3 in DNA: TGTGCCACCAGCAGAGATCCAGGGACTAATCAGCCCCAGCATTTT. Its translation is CATSRDPGTNQPQHF.

V gene TRBV9 combines with J gene TRBJ2-7, with D unresolved. Trimming cost V 2 bases and J 0 bases, with 6 bases left between them. Germline CDR1 reads SGDLS; CDR2 reads YYNGEE. The CDR3 is 13 amino acids. CDR3 sequence reads: CASSVDFSYEQYF. The CDR3, as DNA: TGTGCCAGCAGCGTTGACTTCTCCTACGAGCAGTACTTC. Filled out from reference TRBV9 and TRBJ2-7, the complete variable domain reads DSGVTQTPKHLITATGQRVTLRCSPRSGDLSVYWYQQSLDQGLQFLIQYYNGEERAKGNILERFSAQQFPDLHSELNLSSLELGDSALYFCASSVDFSYEQYFGPGTRLTVT.

This sequence joins TRBV5-4 and TRBJ2-7, with 8 bases fitting TRBD2. The ends lost 3 bases at V and 2 bases at J; junction bases unmatched: 4. Germline values: CDR1 SGHNT, CDR2 YYREEE (reference sequence). The CDR3 loop spans 14 amino acids. CDR3 protein: CASSSGLVAYEQYF. The CDR3 region has the DNA TGTGCCAGCAGCTCGGGACTAGTTGCCTACGAGCAGTACTTC.

This chain uses TRBV4-1 with TRBJ1-5; maybe TRBD1 (6 bases). CDR1 is MGHRA, CDR2 YSYEKL, per germline. CDR3 length: 16 amino acids. The V and J ends lost 4 bases and 0 bases respectively, with 13 bases between them. As DNA, the CDR3 is TGCGCCAGCAGCCTAGAAACGGACAGTAGCAATCAGCCCCAGCATTTT. Translating gives CASSLETDSSNQPQHF.

This chain links TRBV4-1 with TRBJ1-5; possible D gene TRBD1, 5 bases. The CDR3 has 14 residues. Germline CDR1 reads MGHRA; CDR2 reads YSYEKL. Deletions cut 6 bases from V and 0 bases from J, with 9 bases between. In DNA form, the CDR3 reads TGCGCCAGCAGTAAGGGGTATAGCAATCAGCCCCAGCATTTT. This encodes CASSKGYSNQPQHF.

The V call is TRBV9, the J call TRBJ1-1, with 9 bases identical to TRBD1. This CDR3 has 13 residues. Germline lookup yields CDR1 SGDLS and CDR2 YYNGEE. After removal of 5 bases from V and 4 bases from J, the junction contained 3 bases not matched to a gene. This CDR3 reads CASRGQGITEAFF. The CDR3 DNA follows: TGTGCCAGCAGGGGACAGGGAATCACTGAAGCTTTCTTT.

The V and J genes are TRBV29-1 and TRBJ2-2; 7 positions match TRBD2. The CDR3 extends over 13 amino acids. Germline CDR1 reads SQVTM; CDR2 reads ANQGSEA. V dropped 7 bases and J dropped 6; count of bases not matched to a gene: 8. The CDR3 sequence: CSALPGGPGELFF. The CDR3, as DNA: TGCAGCGCCCTGCCGGGGGGACCCGGGGAGCTGTTTTTT.

The chain combines TRBV4-2 with TRBJ2-5, with 7 bases that match TRBD2. The V segment lost 0 bases and the J segment 4 bases; nucleotides outside the gene matches: 8. The V gene's germline CDR1 is LGHNA and CDR2 YNFKEQ. This CDR3 is built from 16 residues. This chain's CDR3 is CASSQDTGAGRETQYF. The CDR3 DNA sequence: TGTGCCAGCAGCCAAGATACAGGAGCGGGGCGAGAGACCCAGTACTTC.